These T cell receptor beta chains were read from a single sample in a study of T cells in Graves' hyperthyroidism and ophthalmopathy. TCRdb independently ran MiXCR on the multiplex PCR reads; one entry per CDR3 protein. Among a few hundred thousand distinct CDR3 sequences listed, 12% to 15% were seen once. Sequencing input: blood. The source is a woman in her 40s with Graves' ophthalmopathy. CDR3s include the opening cysteine and the closing phenylalanine or tryptophan. The order of the fields is J gene, clone size, D gene, V gene, CDR3 protein, CDR3 DNA. D genes are given only for firm matches. Only some rows state a clone size, as once, few, many or a class for expanded clones.

>TRBJ2-1|few|TRBD2|TRBV6-1
CASKQSTSGSRNEQFF
TGTGCCAGCAAACAGTCGACTAGCGGGAGTCGCAATGAGCAGTTCTTC
>TRBJ2-1|many|NA|TRBV7-9
CASSLTNNEQFF
TGTGCCAGCAGCTTAACTAACAATGAGCAGTTCTTC
>TRBJ1-3|NA|NA|TRBV30
CAWSEFPGNTIYF
TGTGCCTGGAGCGAATTTCCTGGAAACACCATATATTTT
>TRBJ1-1|NA|NA|TRBV5-6
CASSLFYTEAFF
TGTGCCAGCAGCCTGTTTTACACTGAAGCTTTCTTT
>TRBJ2-2|few|NA|TRBV20-1
CSAHRSFNTGELFF
TGCAGTGCTCATCGGTCGTTTAACACCGGGGAGCTGTTTTTT
>TRBJ1-5|few|NA|TRBV19
CASDTGSNQPQHF
TGTGCCAGCGATACGGGAAGCAATCAGCCCCAGCATTTT
>TRBJ1-1|few|NA|TRBV19
CASKPSSVSGPEAFF
TGTGCCAGTAAACCCTCTTCAGTCTCGGGCCCTGAAGCTTTCTTT
>TRBJ1-1|many|NA|TRBV5-8
CASSWGVRTEAFF
TGTGCCAGCAGCTGGGGGGTCCGGACTGAAGCTTTCTTT
>TRBJ1-1|many|NA|TRBV11-2
CASSLDMNTEAFF
TGTGCCAGCAGCTTAGACATGAACACTGAAGCTTTCTTT
>TRBJ2-2|many|TRBD1|TRBV19
CASKLQGAAGELFF
TGTGCCAGTAAGCTACAGGGGGCAGCCGGGGAGCTGTTTTTT
>TRBJ1-5|many|TRBD1|TRBV28
CASSLVGGRQPQHF
TGTGCCAGCAGTTTAGTAGGGGGCCGACAGCCCCAGCATTTT
>TRBJ2-1|many|TRBD2|TRBV11-2
CASSPQGLAGGGNEQFF
TGTGCCAGCAGCCCTCAGGGACTAGCGGGAGGTGGGAATGAGCAGTTCTTC
>TRBJ2-1|many|NA|TRBV7-2
CASSLGRANEQFF
TGTGCCAGCAGCTTAGGACGGGCGAATGAGCAGTTCTTC